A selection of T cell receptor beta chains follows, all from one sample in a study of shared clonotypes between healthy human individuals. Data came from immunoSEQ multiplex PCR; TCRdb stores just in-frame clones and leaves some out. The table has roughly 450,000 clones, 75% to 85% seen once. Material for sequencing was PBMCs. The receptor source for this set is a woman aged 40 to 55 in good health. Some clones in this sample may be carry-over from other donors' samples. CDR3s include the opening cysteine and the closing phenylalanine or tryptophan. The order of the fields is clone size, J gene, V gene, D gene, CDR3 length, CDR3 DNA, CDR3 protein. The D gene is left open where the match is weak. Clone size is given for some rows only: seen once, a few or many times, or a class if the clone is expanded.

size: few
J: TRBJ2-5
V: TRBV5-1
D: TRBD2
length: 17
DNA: TGCGCCAGCAGCTCAGGGACTAGCGGGAGGCTCCAAGAGACCCAGTACTTC
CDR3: CASSSGTSGRLQETQYF

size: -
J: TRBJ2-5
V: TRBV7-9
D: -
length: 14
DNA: TGTGCCAGCAGCTTAGTCTGGGAAACGGAGACCCAGTACTTC
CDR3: CASSLVWETETQYF

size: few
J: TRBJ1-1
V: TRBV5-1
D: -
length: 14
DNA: TGCGCCAGCAGCACGCAGGGACAGAACACTGAAGCTTTCTTT
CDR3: CASSTQGQNTEAFF

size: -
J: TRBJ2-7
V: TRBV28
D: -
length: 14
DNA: TGTGCCAGCATCCCTAGCGCCTACTCCTACGAGCAGTACTTC
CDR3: CASIPSAYSYEQYF

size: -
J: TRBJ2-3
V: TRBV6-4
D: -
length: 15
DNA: TGTGCCAGCAGTGACTCTAGCGGTCGCACAGATACGCAGTATTTT
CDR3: CASSDSSGRTDTQYF

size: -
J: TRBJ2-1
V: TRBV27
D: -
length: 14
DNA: TGTGCCAGCAGTTCGCAGGGATCCTACAATGAGCAGTTCTTC
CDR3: CASSSQGSYNEQFF

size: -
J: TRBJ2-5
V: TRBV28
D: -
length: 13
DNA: TGTGCCAGCAGTTTACAGGGGCCAGAGACCCAGTACTTC
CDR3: CASSLQGPETQYF

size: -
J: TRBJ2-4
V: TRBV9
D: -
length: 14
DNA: TGTGCCAGCAGCGTCGGCGGGACCCAAAACATTCAGTACTTC
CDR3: CASSVGGTQNIQYF

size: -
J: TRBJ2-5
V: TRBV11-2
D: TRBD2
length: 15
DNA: TGTGCCAGCAGCACCGTAGCGGGAGTTCCCCAAACCCAGTACTTC
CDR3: CASSTVAGVPQTQYF

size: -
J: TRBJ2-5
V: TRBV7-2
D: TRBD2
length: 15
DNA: TGTGCCAGCAGCCCCGCGGGAGGCGTCCAAGAGACCCAGTACTTC
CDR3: CASSPAGGVQETQYF

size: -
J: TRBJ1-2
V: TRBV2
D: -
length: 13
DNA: TGTGCCAGCAGTGAGATTTTCCGGGACGGCTACACCTTC
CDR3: CASSEIFRDGYTF

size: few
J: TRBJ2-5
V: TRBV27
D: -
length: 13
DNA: TGTGCCAGCAGTAAAAGACCCCAAGAGACCCAGTACTTC
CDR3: CASSKRPQETQYF

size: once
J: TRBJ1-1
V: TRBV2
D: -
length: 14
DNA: TGTGCCAGCAGTGAAGCAGGGAGATGGACTGAAGCTTTCTTT
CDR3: CASSEAGRWTEAFF

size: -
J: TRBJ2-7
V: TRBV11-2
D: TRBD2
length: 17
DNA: TGTGCCAGCAGCTTAGATCTTCGGAGCGGGGGGACCTACGAGCAGTACTTC
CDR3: CASSLDLRSGGTYEQYF

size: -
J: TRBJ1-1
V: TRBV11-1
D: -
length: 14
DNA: TGTGCCAGCAGCTTAGGGGGCGGGAACACTGAAGCTTTCTTT
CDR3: CASSLGGGNTEAFF

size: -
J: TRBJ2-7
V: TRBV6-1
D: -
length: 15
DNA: TGTGCCAGCAGTAAGCACGGACAGTGGACCTACGAGCAGTACTTC
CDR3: CASSKHGQWTYEQYF

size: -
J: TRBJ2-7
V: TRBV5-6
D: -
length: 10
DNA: TGTGCCAGCAGCTTGGACGAGCAGTACTTC
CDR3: CASSLDEQYF

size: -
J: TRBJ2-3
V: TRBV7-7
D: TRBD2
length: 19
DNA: TGTGCTAGCAGCGCTACCTCGGGACTAGCGGGACGGCGCACAGATACGCAGTATTTT
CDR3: CASSATSGLAGRRTDTQYF

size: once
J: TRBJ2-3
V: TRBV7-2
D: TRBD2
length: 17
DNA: TGTGCCAGCAGCTTAGTGGGACTAACCCGGAGGGCAGATACGCAGTATTTT
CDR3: CASSLVGLTRRADTQYF

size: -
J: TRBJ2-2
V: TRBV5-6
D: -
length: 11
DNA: TGTGCCAGCAGTGCAGCCGGGGAGCTGTTTTTT
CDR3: CASSAAGELFF

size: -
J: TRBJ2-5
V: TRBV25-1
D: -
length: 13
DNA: TGTGCCAGCAGTGAATTGGACCGTAGAAACCAGTACTTC
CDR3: CASSELDRRNQYF

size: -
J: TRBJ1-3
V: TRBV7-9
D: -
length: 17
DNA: TGTGCCAGCAGCTTAGGCCCTCTGACAGGAGGTGGAAACACCATATATTTT
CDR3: CASSLGPLTGGGNTIYF

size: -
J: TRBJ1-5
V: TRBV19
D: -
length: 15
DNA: TGTGCCAGTAGTATTCTCAGGGGTTCCAATCAGCCCCAGCATTTT
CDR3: CASSILRGSNQPQHF

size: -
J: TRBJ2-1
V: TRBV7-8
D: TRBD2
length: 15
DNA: TGTGCCAGCAGCCGTCCTAGCGGGAGTAGTCATGAGCAGTTCTTC
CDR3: CASSRPSGSSHEQFF

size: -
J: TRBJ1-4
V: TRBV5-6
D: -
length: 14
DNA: TGTGCCAGCAGCTCCTTAGGGAGGGATGAAAAACTGTTTTTT
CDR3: CASSSLGRDEKLFF

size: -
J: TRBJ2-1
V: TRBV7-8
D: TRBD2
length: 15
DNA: TGTGCCAGCAGCCCCCTAGCGGGGTGGGCCAATGAGCAGTTCTTC
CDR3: CASSPLAGWANEQFF

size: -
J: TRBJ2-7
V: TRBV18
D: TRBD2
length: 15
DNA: TGTGCCAGCTCACCAGGACTAGCGGGAACCTACGAGCAGTACTTC
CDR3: CASSPGLAGTYEQYF

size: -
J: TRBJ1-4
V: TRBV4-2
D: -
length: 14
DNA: TGTGCCAGCAGCGGGGAGGGAGGATACGAAAAACTGTTTTTT
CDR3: CASSGEGGYEKLFF

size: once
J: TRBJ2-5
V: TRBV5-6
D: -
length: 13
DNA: TGTGCCAGCAGCTTGAGGCCCGCAGAGGCCCAGTACTTC
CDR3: CASSLRPAEAQYF

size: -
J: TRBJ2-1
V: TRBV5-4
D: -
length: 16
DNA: TGTGCCAGCAGCATTGGGGGGAGCAGTCTAGCCAATGAGCAGTTCTTC
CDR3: CASSIGGSSLANEQFF

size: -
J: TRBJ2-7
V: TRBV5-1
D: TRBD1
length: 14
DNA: TGCGCCAGCAGCCTTCAGGGGGCGGCCTACGAGCAGTACTTC
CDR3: CASSLQGAAYEQYF

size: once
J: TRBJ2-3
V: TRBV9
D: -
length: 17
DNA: TGTGCCAGCAGCAAAGATCCCGAGGGGGGAGGTACAGATACGCAGTATTTT
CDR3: CASSKDPEGGGTDTQYF

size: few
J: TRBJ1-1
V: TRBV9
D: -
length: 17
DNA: TGTGCCAGCAGCGTAGCTACCTGGGGACTACAGAACACTGAAGCTTTCTTT
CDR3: CASSVATWGLQNTEAFF

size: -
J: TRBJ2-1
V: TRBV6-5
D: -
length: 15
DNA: TGTGCCAGCAGTATCGACTATGTACCCTACAATGAGCAGTTCTTC
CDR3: CASSIDYVPYNEQFF

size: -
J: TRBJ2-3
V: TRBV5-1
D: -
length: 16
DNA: TGCGCCAGCAGCTTTGACAGCCCGGGAGGCACAGATACGCAGTATTTT
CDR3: CASSFDSPGGTDTQYF

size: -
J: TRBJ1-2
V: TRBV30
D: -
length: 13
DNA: TGTGCCTGGAGCAGTAGGGGGTATAATGGCTACACCTTC
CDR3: CAWSSRGYNGYTF

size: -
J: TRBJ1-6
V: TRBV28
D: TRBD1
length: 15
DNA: TGTGCCAGCAGTCCCGTCGACAGGGATAATTCACCCCTCCACTTT
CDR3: CASSPVDRDNSPLHF